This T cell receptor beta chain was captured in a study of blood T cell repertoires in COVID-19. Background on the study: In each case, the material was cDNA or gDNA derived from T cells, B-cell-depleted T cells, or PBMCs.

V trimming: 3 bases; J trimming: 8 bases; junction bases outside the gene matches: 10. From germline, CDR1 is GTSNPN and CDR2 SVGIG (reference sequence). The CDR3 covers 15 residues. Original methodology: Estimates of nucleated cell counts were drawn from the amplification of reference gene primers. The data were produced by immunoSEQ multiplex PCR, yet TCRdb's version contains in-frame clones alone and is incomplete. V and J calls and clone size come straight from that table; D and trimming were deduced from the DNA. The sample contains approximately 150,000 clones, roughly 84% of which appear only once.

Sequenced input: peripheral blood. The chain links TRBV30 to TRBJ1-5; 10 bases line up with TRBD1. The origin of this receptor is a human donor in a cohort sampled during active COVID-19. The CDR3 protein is CAWSLAGQGGKPQHF. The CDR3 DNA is TGTGCCTGGAGCCTTGCAGGACAGGGGGGCAAGCCCCAGCATTTT. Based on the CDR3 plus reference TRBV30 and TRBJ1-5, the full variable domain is SQTIHQWPATLVQPVGSPLSLECTVEGTSNPNLYWYRQAAGRGLQLLFYSVGIGQISSEVPQNLSASRPQDRQFILSSKKLLLSDSGFYLCAWSLAGQGGKPQHFGDGTRLSIL.